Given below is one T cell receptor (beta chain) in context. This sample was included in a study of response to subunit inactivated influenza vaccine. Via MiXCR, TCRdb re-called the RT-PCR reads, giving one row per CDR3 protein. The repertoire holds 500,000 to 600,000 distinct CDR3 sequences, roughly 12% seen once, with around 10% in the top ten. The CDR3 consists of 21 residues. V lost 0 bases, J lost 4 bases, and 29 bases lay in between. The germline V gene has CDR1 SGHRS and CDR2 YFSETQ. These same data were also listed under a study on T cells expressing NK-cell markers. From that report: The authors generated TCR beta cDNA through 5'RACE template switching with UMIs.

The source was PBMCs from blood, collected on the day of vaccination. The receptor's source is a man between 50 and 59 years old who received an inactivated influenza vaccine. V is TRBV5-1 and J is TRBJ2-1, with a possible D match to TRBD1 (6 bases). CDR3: CASSLGPGQGLKGYTYNEQFF. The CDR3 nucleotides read TGCGCCAGCAGCTTGGGCCCGGGACAAGGGCTTAAGGGATATACGTACAATGAGCAGTTCTTC.